A single sample gave rise to the 27 T cell receptor beta chains below, sequenced in a study of Graves' ophthalmopathy and Graves' hyperthyroidism. The TCR beta CDR3 regions underwent amplification from RNA transcripts. RT-PCR was first run with HTBI primers, then multiplex PCR in a second round. TCRdb ran MiXCR on the multiplex PCR reads and lists one entry per CDR3 protein. The sample holds approximately 380,000 distinct CDR3 sequences, roughly 20% seen once. The material sequenced was peripheral blood. The receptors shown here come from a woman aged 18-29 years with stable Graves' hyperthyroidism.

This clonotype was recorded many times. The chain recombines TRBV7-2 with TRBJ2-5; 8 bases line up with TRBD2. The CDR3 length is 17 residues. CDR1 is SGHTA and CDR2 is FQGNSA in the germline V gene. V lost 0 bases, J lost 7 bases, and 13 bases stayed unmatched. CDR3 protein: CASSLAHSSGLGGTQYF. For the CDR3, the DNA is TGTGCCAGCAGCTTAGCCCACTCGTCGGGACTAGGCGGGACCCAGTACTTC.

This clonotype was seen at least ten times. J is TRBJ1-2 and V is TRBV7-2; 7 positions agree with TRBD1. Germline values: CDR1 SGHTA, CDR2 FQGNSA. The V gene end was trimmed by 9 bases and the J gene end by 7 bases; junction bases not matched to a gene: 14. The CDR3 loop spans 14 amino acids. The CDR3 here is CASSRDRVGAGYTF. The CDR3 DNA reads as TGTGCCAGTTCCAGAGACAGGGTCGGCGCTGGCTACACCTTC.

This chain connects TRBV11-2 to TRBJ2-2; D might be TRBD1 (6 bases). This CDR3 region has 16 residues. CDR1 and CDR2 from the germline V gene are SGHAT and FQNNGV. V was shortened by 5 bases and J by 7 bases, with 20 bases between the two germline ends. CDR3: CASSPINNRAGGELFF. CDR3 nucleotide sequence: TGTGCCAGCAGCCCCATCAACAACAGGGCCGGCGGGGAGCTGTTTTTT. The whole variable domain, remainder taken from reference TRBV11-2 and TRBJ2-2, is EAGVAQSPRYKIIEKRQSVAFWCNPISGHATLYWYQQILGQGPKLLIQFQNNGVVDDSQLPKDRFSAERLKGVDSTLKIQPAKLEDSAVYLCASSPINNRAGGELFFGEGSRLTVL.

This clonotype came up many times. This may be a read error: a much more frequent sequence differs by one nucleotide. No conserved phenylalanine or tryptophan is present at the end of the CDR3, so a read error is the likely explanation. The CDR3 region is CASSLRERSYEQYL. The DNA for the CDR3 is TGTGCCAGCAGTTTGCGGGAGAGATCCTACGAGCAGTACCTC. The rearrangement links TRBV27 to TRBJ2-7; TRBD2 agrees at 7 bases. This CDR3 comprises 14 residues. Trimming at V came to 3 bases and at J to 1 base, leaving 3 bases not matched to a gene. Germline CDR1 MNHEY, CDR2 SMNVEV (reference sequence).

This clonotype appeared many times. The V call is TRBV5-1, the J call TRBJ2-2, with no clear D. V gave up 0 bases and J gave up 4 bases, with 10 bases separating them. The CDR3 consists of 15 residues. Germline V gene data show CDR1 as SGHRS and CDR2 as YFSETQ. The CDR3 DNA reads as TGCGCCAGCAGCTTGGGGGTCAGATCCACCGGGGAGCTGTTTTTT. Its protein is CASSLGVRSTGELFF.

The V gene is TRBV4-1, the J gene TRBJ2-7; either TRBD1 or TRBD2 may fit D (5 bases each). CDR1 is MGHRA and CDR2 is YSYEKL in the germline V gene. The CDR3 consists of 16 residues. V was shortened by 1 base and J by 2 bases, with 15 bases between the two germline ends. The CDR3 sequence: CASSQAPGTATYEQYF. Written as DNA, the CDR3 is TGCGCCAGCAGCCAAGCCCCGGGGACCGCGACCTACGAGCAGTACTTC.

This clonotype was observed many times. The J gene is TRBJ1-5, the V gene TRBV7-9; D is unresolved. From germline, CDR1 is SEHNR and CDR2 FQNEAQ (reference sequence). The CDR3 runs 17 residues. V lost 5 bases to trimming and J lost 3 bases, with 20 bases between them. CDR3: CASSPTQAEGDNQPQHF. For the CDR3, the DNA is TGTGCCAGCAGCCCCACCCAGGCGGAGGGTGACAATCAGCCCCAGCATTTT.

The chain employs TRBV6-1 and TRBJ2-5; 9 bases are a match to TRBD1. V lost 6 bases, J lost 7 bases, and 9 bases stayed unmatched. Germline loops: CDR1 MNHNS, CDR2 SASEGT. This CDR3 has 14 amino acids. CDR3 sequence (DNA): TGTGCCAGCAGCAGGGACAGGGTTTCGGGGACCCAGTACTTC. As protein: CASSRDRVSGTQYF.

This clonotype was found many times. The chain recombines TRBV24-1 with TRBJ2-7, with 9 bases fitting TRBD1. The V gene's germline CDR1 is KGHDR and CDR2 SFDVKD. The CDR3 has 14 residues. Losses at the gene ends were 7 bases for V and 5 bases for J; bases not matched to a gene: 8. CDR3 loop: CATSKTGGRNEQYF. DNA of the CDR3: TGTGCCACCAGCAAAACAGGGGGCCGGAACGAGCAGTACTTC.

The genes are TRBV29-1 and TRBJ2-7; D is uncertain. This CDR3 region has 12 residues. V gave up 4 bases and J gave up 3 bases, with 10 bases separating them. CDR1 and CDR2 (germline): SQVTM, ANQGSEA. CDR3 coding DNA: TGCAGCGTTGTCGGCGGTCTCTACGAGCAGTACTTC. Translation gives CSVVGGLYEQYF.

This clonotype was seen repeatedly, ten times or more. The V and J genes are TRBV11-2 and TRBJ1-2; D call uncertain. Germline CDR1 SGHAT, CDR2 FQNNGV. The V end lost 1 base, the J end lost 2 bases, and 11 bases lay between the germline ends. CDR3 length: 15 residues. The DNA for the CDR3 is TGTGCCAGCAGCTTAGTGGCAGGAGGGAACTATGGCTACACCTTC. It is translated as CASSLVAGGNYGYTF.

Many counts were recorded for this clonotype. The V gene is TRBV20-1, the J gene TRBJ2-7; unclear D gene. V gave up 3 bases and J gave up 5 bases, with 8 bases separating them. This CDR3 is 11 amino acids long. Per the germline V gene, CDR1 is DFQATT and CDR2 is SNEGSKA (reference sequence). CDR3 bases: TGCAGTGCTAGCCTTAGGAACGAGCAGTACTTC. Translating it yields CSASLRNEQYF.

This clonotype was counted only a few times. V gene TRBV10-1 combines with J gene TRBJ2-3; 12 nucleotides agree with TRBD2. The V gene's germline CDR1 is WNHNN and CDR2 SYGVQD (reference sequence). This CDR3 is built from 16 residues. The junction had 7 bases not matched to a gene; V was cut back by 9 bases and J by 0 bases. This CDR3 is CARSGTSGSSTDTQYF. The CDR3 nucleotides are TGCGCCAGATCCGGGACTAGCGGGTCTAGCACAGATACGCAGTATTTT.

This chain links TRBV20-1 with TRBJ2-2, with D perhaps matching TRBD2 (5 bases). The CDR3 length is 15 residues. Germline-derived CDR1 and CDR2 are DFQATT and SNEGSKA (reference sequence). Trimming removed 6 bases at V and 4 bases at J, with 18 bases between. The CDR3 loop is CSAPFGYRGTGELFF. The DNA for the CDR3 is TGCAGTGCCCCGTTCGGGTACCGGGGCACCGGGGAGCTGTTTTTT.

The sample holds many counts of this clonotype. CDR3 loop: CASSYPPIVMNTEAFF. In nucleotides, the CDR3 is TGTGCCAGCAGTTACCCGCCGATTGTTATGAACACTGAAGCTTTCTTT. The chain employs TRBV6-2 or TRBV6-3 and TRBJ1-1; D gene uncertain. The V gene lost 2 bases and the J gene lost 0 bases, with 13 bases spanning the gap. The germline V gene encodes CDR1 MNHEY and CDR2 SVGEGT. The CDR3 consists of 16 residues.

This clonotype was counted at least ten times. The chain couples TRBV20-1 to TRBJ2-5; a possible D gene is TRBD1 (6 bases). Germline V lookup: CDR1 DFQATT, CDR2 SNEGSKA (reference sequence). The length of the CDR3 is 12 residues. V shed 6 bases and J shed 5 bases, with 13 bases lying between them. CDR3 bases: TGCAGTGCCCACGGCCAGGGGGAGACCCAGTACTTC. Amino acid sequence: CSAHGQGETQYF.

This clonotype was observed many times. This chain joins TRBV27 and TRBJ2-5; TRBD1 aligns across 7 bases. This CDR3 comprises 14 residues. With 4 bases clipped from V and 2 bases from J, the junction kept 4 bases outside the gene matches. The germline CDR1 and CDR2 sequences are MNHEY and SMNVEV (reference sequence). In nucleotides, the CDR3 is TGTGCCAGCAGTTCCATGACAGGGCAAGAGACCCAGTACTTC. It translates to CASSSMTGQETQYF.

This clonotype was observed a handful of times. The chain employs TRBV3-1 and TRBJ1-1; the D gene is possibly TRBD1 (5 bases). The CDR3 totals 12 residues. The V end was cut by 1 base, the J end by 11 bases, with 11 bases between. Germline CDR1 LGHDT, CDR2 YNNKEL (reference sequence). CDR3 sequence: CASSQVTGQAFF. The CDR3 nucleotides are TGTGCCAGCAGCCAAGTAACAGGCCAGGCTTTCTTT.

This clonotype was counted only a few times. The V gene is TRBV5-1, the J gene TRBJ1-1, with TRBD1 matching 8 bases. Germline V gives CDR1 SGHRS, CDR2 YFSETQ. The V gene end was trimmed by 4 bases and the J gene end by 0 bases; junction bases not matched to a gene: 5. This CDR3 region has 15 residues. CDR3 amino acids: CASSGTGLMNTEAFF. CDR3 coding DNA: TGCGCCAGCAGCGGGACAGGCCTTATGAACACTGAAGCTTTCTTT.

A word on this clonotype: This may arise from a read error, as a much more abundant clone is one base away. CDR3 bases: TGTGCCAGCAGCAGCGCTCAGCGGAACACTGAAGCTTGCTTT. Translating it yields CASSSAQRNTEACF. V is TRBV7-6 and J is TRBJ1-1; D unresolved. Germline V gene sequence: CDR1 SGHVS, CDR2 FNYEAQ. The CDR3 length is 14 residues.

This clonotype has ten or more counts. An end of the junction differs from the germline gene, which may be a read error. The CDR3 sequence is CGSSLHYRGDGYTF. The CDR3 DNA is TGTGGCAGCAGTCTCCATTATAGGGGGGATGGCTACACCTTC. The chain has TRBV12-3 or TRBV12-4 and TRBJ1-2; possibly TRBD1 for D (6 bases). This CDR3 has 14 amino acids.

At least ten counts were recorded for this clonotype. This chain uses TRBV11-1 with TRBJ2-7; the D gene could be TRBD1 or TRBD2 (5 bases each). V lost 5 bases and J lost 3, with 20 bases in between. CDR1 and CDR2 (germline): SGHAT, FQDESV (reference sequence). The CDR3 runs to 16 residues. The CDR3 region has the DNA TGTGCCAGCAGCAGCAGGGACCACTTTGGGGACTACGAGCAGTACTTC. It specifies CASSSRDHFGDYEQYF. Drawing the rest from reference TRBV11-1 and TRBJ2-7, the complete variable domain is EAEVAQSPRYKITEKSQAVAFWCDPISGHATLYWYRQILGQGPELLVQFQDESVVDDSQLPKDRFSAERLKGVDSTLKIQPAELGDSAMYLCASSSRDHFGDYEQYFGPGTRLTVT.

This clonotype was recorded at least ten times. The V and J genes are TRBV11-2 and TRBJ2-7, with TRBD2 as a possible D gene (5 bases). Trimming stripped 1 base from V and 7 bases from J, with 14 bases between. The CDR3 spans 14 residues. In germline, CDR1 is SGHAT, CDR2 FQNNGV. The CDR3 sequence is CASSLGGVRVEQYF. The CDR3 nucleotides read TGTGCCAGCAGCTTAGGGGGAGTTCGGGTAGAGCAGTACTTC.

This clonotype has at least ten counts. V usage is TRBV11-3 and J usage is TRBJ2-7; TRBD2 matches at 8 bases. The V gene end was trimmed by 0 bases and the J gene end by 5 bases; junction bases not matched to a gene: 6. The CDR3 sequence is 15 residues long. The germline CDR1 and CDR2 sequences are SGHNT and YENEEA. In DNA form, the CDR3 reads TGTGCCAGCAGCTTAGATCCCCTACTAGCGGACGAGCAGTACTTC. It specifies CASSLDPLLADEQYF.

This clonotype was observed a few times. The chain recombines TRBV7-3 with TRBJ2-3; 7 bases fit TRBD1. CDR1 and CDR2 from the germline V gene are SGHTA and FQGTGA. This CDR3 is built from 13 residues. The V gene end was trimmed by 5 bases and the J gene end by 4 bases; junction bases not matched to a gene: 3. This CDR3 is CASSPDRPDTQYF. CDR3 in DNA: TGTGCCAGCAGCCCGGACAGGCCAGATACGCAGTATTTT.

In the case of this clonotype: The junction differs from germline at one of its ends, possibly a read error. CDR3 sequence: CASIGLRSYEQNF. The CDR3 DNA is TGTGCCAGCATTGGACTTCGCTCCTACGAGCAGAACTTC. V and J are TRBV2 and TRBJ2-7, with a weak D call TRBD2 (5 bases). The germline V gene has CDR1 SNHLY and CDR2 FYNNEI. The CDR3 is 13 residues long.

This clonotype was observed at least ten times. The rearrangement joins TRBV7-3 to TRBJ2-2; 7 bases agree with TRBD1. Germline trimming cut 4 bases from V and 2 bases from J; bases unmatched to any gene: 4. This CDR3 is built from 15 residues. Germline V gene lookup returns CDR1 SGHTA and CDR2 FQGTGA. CDR3 protein: CASSYRGGNTGELFF. Here the CDR3 DNA reads TGTGCCAGCAGCTACAGGGGCGGTAACACCGGGGAGCTGTTTTTT.